The rows below give T cell receptor beta chains drawn from one sample of a study of T-cell reconstitution after alpha-beta-depleted transplantation in children. Using its own MiXCR run on the PCR reads, TCRdb lists one record per CDR3 protein. This table has roughly 670,000 distinct CDR3 sequences, roughly 13% appearing once. Material: PBMCs, obtained before TCRalphabeta/CD19-depleted stem cell transplant. These receptors originate from a girl aged 2 to 10 with congenital amegakaryocytic thrombocytopenia, due to receive a stem cell transplant. Each CDR3 is given with its conserved first and last residue. Fields, in order: D gene, V gene, clone size, J gene, CDR3 protein, CDR3 DNA. D genes are given only for firm matches. Not all rows give a size; the values are once, few, many and, for expanded clones, a class.

>.|TRBV20-1|.|TRBJ2-7
CSARDTGTGLYEQYF
TGCAGTGCTAGAGACACCGGGACGGGCCTCTACGAGCAGTACTTC
>.|TRBV5-6|many|TRBJ2-3
CASSFGLYTGDTQYF
TGTGCCAGCAGCTTTGGACTCTACACCGGAGATACGCAGTATTTT
>TRBD1|TRBV20-1|.|TRBJ2-7
CSAVPGTGDYEQYF
TGCAGTGCCGTCCCCGGGACAGGGGACTACGAGCAGTACTTC
>.|TRBV2|few|TRBJ1-2
CASRGQFYGYTF
TGTGCCAGCAGAGGACAGTTCTATGGCTACACCTTC
>.|TRBV5-5|few|TRBJ2-2
CASGDLGGSGELFF
TGTGCCAGCGGTGACTTGGGGGGATCCGGGGAGCTGTTTTTT
>.|TRBV29-1|.|TRBJ2-7
CSVEGGNEQYF
TGCAGCGTTGAAGGGGGGAACGAGCAGTACTTC
>.|TRBV28|few|TRBJ2-7
CATKETEQYF
TGTGCCACGAAGGAGACCGAGCAGTACTTC
>.|TRBV12-5|few|TRBJ2-7
CASGLVYYEQYF
TGTGCTAGTGGTTTGGTCTACTACGAGCAGTACTTC
>TRBD2|TRBV10-3|few|TRBJ2-1
CAIRQAGAGTYNEQFF
TGTGCCATCAGACAAGCGGGGGCGGGTACCTACAATGAGCAGTTCTTC
>TRBD2|TRBV15|.|TRBJ2-2
CATSRVLTLAATNTGELFF
TGTGCCACCAGCAGAGTACTTACTCTAGCGGCTACGAACACCGGGGAGCTGTTTTTT
>.|TRBV20-1|many|TRBJ2-2
CSARDSLGGQTGELFF
TGCAGTGCTAGAGATAGTTTGGGAGGCCAGACCGGGGAGCTGTTTTTT
>TRBD2|TRBV29-1|many|TRBJ2-1
CSALGTSGSASFEQFF
TGCAGCGCGTTGGGGACTAGCGGGAGTGCATCTTTTGAGCAGTTCTTC